Listed below are T cell receptor beta chains from one sample, sequenced in a study of blood T cell repertoires in COVID-19. The assay was immunoSEQ multiplex PCR, and TCRdb's table has in-frame clones only and misses some. The data contain 100,000 to 150,000 clones, 75% to 90% of them singletons. The specimen was PBMCs or T cells enriched from blood (not recorded which). All receptors derive from a woman aged 45-65 years who had recovered from COVID-19. The CDR3 runs from the conserved cysteine through the conserved F or W. The D gene is left open where the match is weak. Not all rows give a size; the values are once, few, many and, for expanded clones, a class.

v_gene	j_gene	d_gene	abundance	CDR3nt	CDR3aa
TRBV18	TRBJ2-7	-	-	TGTGCCAGCTCACCAAATGATTCCAGGGGCCACGAGCAGTACTTC	CASSPNDSRGHEQYF
TRBV3-1/TRBV3-2	TRBJ2-3	-	-	TGTGCCAGCACCCACCGGGCTGGGGCCACAGATACGCAGTATTTT	CASTHRAGATDTQYF
TRBV28	TRBJ1-3	-	once	TGTGCCAGCAGACCACAGGGTCGGGGAAACACCATATATTTT	CASRPQGRGNTIYF
TRBV2	TRBJ2-1	TRBD1	-	TGTGCCAGCAGACCGGGACAGGGTCGCGATGAGCAGTTCTTC	CASRPGQGRDEQFF
TRBV7-2	TRBJ1-6	-	-	TGTGCCAGCAGCCCGAACTGGGACAAAAGTTCACCCCTCCACTTT	CASSPNWDKSSPLHF
TRBV7-9	TRBJ1-2	TRBD1	once	TGTGCCAGCAGCGGTACGGGACAGGGGGCAATCTATGGCTACACCTTC	CASSGTGQGAIYGYTF
TRBV27	TRBJ2-1	TRBD2	once	TGTGCCAGCAGCTTTCTTCGGGGGGGCGGGAATGAGCAGTTCTTC	CASSFLRGGGNEQFF
TRBV10-3	TRBJ2-7	-	-	TGTGCCATCAGTGAGGGACAGTCCTACGAGCAGTACTTC	CAISEGQSYEQYF
TRBV7-2	TRBJ1-6	-	-	TGTGCCAGCAGCTCAAACAGGGAACCCCTCCACTTT	CASSSNREPLHF
TRBV5-1	TRBJ2-1	TRBD2	-	TGCGCCAGCAGCTTGGAAGCCCAAGTAGCGGGGGGAGAGTTCTTC	CASSLEAQVAGGEFF
TRBV9	TRBJ1-4	TRBD1	-	TGTGCCAGCAGCGAAAACAGGGGGCGCCGAGAAAAACTGTTTTTT	CASSENRGRREKLFF
TRBV5-4	TRBJ1-2	-	-	TGTGCCAGCAGCTGGATGCAGGCGGGGGCGGGTGGCTACACCTTC	CASSWMQAGAGGYTF
TRBV6-2/TRBV6-3	TRBJ2-6	-	-	TGTGCCAGCAGCCCCTTGGAGTCAGGGGCCAACGTCCTGACTTTC	CASSPLESGANVLTF
TRBV5-1	TRBJ2-5	TRBD2	once	TGCGCCAGCAGCTTGGGGCCTTACAGGACTAGCGGGGGACAAGAGACCCAGTACTTC	CASSLGPYRTSGGQETQYF
TRBV7-8	TRBJ2-3	TRBD2	once	TGTGCCAGCAGCTTAGTTGGCGGGGGGACCACAGATACGCAGTATTTT	CASSLVGGGTTDTQYF
TRBV5-5	TRBJ1-2	-	-	TGTGCCAGCAGCTTAAACAGGGTAATCTCTCGTGGCTACACCTTC	CASSLNRVISRGYTF
TRBV5-5	TRBJ2-7	-	few	TGTGCCAGCAGCCGGAGAGAGGGGGTATACGAGCAGTACTTC	CASSRREGVYEQYF
TRBV6-2/TRBV6-3	TRBJ2-5	-	-	TGTGCCAGCAGTCCCTCGCTTGGGCTGGGGACCCAGTACTTC	CASSPSLGLGTQYF
TRBV7-9	TRBJ2-2	-	-	TGTGCCAGCAGCTTAGGCGCTTGGACCGGGGAGCTGTTTTTT	CASSLGAWTGELFF
TRBV5-1	TRBJ1-2	TRBD1	-	TGCGCCAGCAGCCCGACAGGGTATAACTATGGCTACACCTTC	CASSPTGYNYGYTF
TRBV7-6	TRBJ2-3	TRBD2	-	TGTGCCAGCAGCCGTAGCGGGGGGGCAGGAGATACGCAGTATTTT	CASSRSGGAGDTQYF
TRBV6-5	TRBJ1-5	TRBD1	once	TGTGCCAGCTCTGGGACAGGGTTTCTCGGCCAGCCCCAGCATTTT	CASSGTGFLGQPQHF
TRBV18	TRBJ1-5	-	-	TGTGCCAGCTCAAAGTCGGGGGGGCCCGTTGAGCATTTT	CASSKSGGPVEHF
TRBV6-5	TRBJ1-1	-	few	TGTGCCAGCAGTTACGTGGGGAGATGGGCTGAAGCTTTCTTT	CASSYVGRWAEAFF
TRBV6-1	TRBJ1-2	-	-	TGTGCCAGCAGTGACACCAGATATAACTATGGCTACACCTTC	CASSDTRYNYGYTF
TRBV7-9	TRBJ2-7	TRBD1	-	TGTGCCAGCAGCTTACCCGGGACAGGGACCTACGAGCAGTACTTC	CASSLPGTGTYEQYF
TRBV18	TRBJ2-7	TRBD2	-	TGTGCCAGCTCGCCCCCTAGCGGGGGGGCCTCCTACGAGCAGTACTTC	CASSPPSGGASYEQYF
TRBV11-2	TRBJ2-1	TRBD2	-	TGTGCCAGCAGCTCGGGACTAGCGGGGGGAGTAGGCAATGAGCAGTTCTTC	CASSSGLAGGVGNEQFF
TRBV6-2/TRBV6-3	TRBJ2-7	-	-	TGTGCCAGCAGTTCCATCGACAGGCCCGCCGGGGAGCAGTACTTC	CASSSIDRPAGEQYF
TRBV18	TRBJ1-1	-	once	TGTGCCAGCTCATTACAGCCGTCTAACAACGCTGAAGCTTTCTTT	CASSLQPSNNAEAFF
TRBV2	TRBJ2-1	TRBD2	-	TGTGCCAGCAGTGAACCCCGAGGGACTAGCGGGGGGGCCATTTACAATGAGCAGTTCTTC	CASSEPRGTSGGAIYNEQFF
TRBV20-1	TRBJ1-5	TRBD1	-	TGCAGTGCTAGTGACCCGCAGGGGGCGGCCGACAATCAGCCCCAGCATTTT	CSASDPQGAADNQPQHF
TRBV19	TRBJ1-2	-	once	TGTGCCAGTAGTATCGTCCCTGCAGCGGGTCCTTATGGCTACACCTTC	CASSIVPAAGPYGYTF